The next 16 T cell receptor beta chains were all read from a single sample in a study of T cells in localized non-small cell lung cancer. The method was immunoSEQ multiplex PCR; TCRdb's version includes in-frame clones alone and lacks a portion of them. The data contain thousands of clones, around 21% of them singletons. The sample here was lung tumor tissue, taken before any cancer treatment. The receptor set was obtained from a woman aged 40-69 years with stage III squamous cell lung carcinoma.

This chain joins TRBV5-1 and TRBJ1-1, with D unresolved. CDR3 length equals 16 residues. With 0 bases removed from V and 0 bases from J, the gap between germline ends came to 12 bases. The V gene's germline CDR1 is SGHRS and CDR2 YFSETQ. CDR3 protein: CASSLGSGRMNTEAFF. The CDR3 region has the DNA TGCGCCAGCAGCTTGGGCAGCGGGCGGATGAACACTGAAGCTTTCTTT.

The chain recombines TRBV28 with TRBJ2-3, with 8 bases lining up with TRBD1. This CDR3 has 16 amino acids. V gave up 2 bases and J gave up 5 bases; unmatched junction bases: 9. Germline assignment: CDR1 MDHEN and CDR2 SYDVKM. The CDR3 protein is CASSLPTGGFLDTQYF. CDR3 sequence (DNA): TGTGCCAGCAGTTTACCAACAGGGGGTTTTTTAGATACGCAGTATTTT.

The chain is built from TRBV4-1 and TRBJ1-5, with D possibly being TRBD1 (5 bases). Germline V gene sequence: CDR1 MGHRA, CDR2 YSYEKL. V was trimmed by 2 bases and J by 4 bases, leaving 12 bases between them. This CDR3 spans 15 amino acids. CDR3 amino acids: CASSQSQGDNQPQHF. DNA of the CDR3: TGCGCCAGCAGCCAATCTCAAGGGGATAATCAGCCCCAGCATTTT.

This sequence joins TRBV6-8 and TRBJ2-5, with 8 bases lining up with TRBD1. The CDR3 length is 16 residues. V lost 2 bases to trimming and J lost 6 bases; unmatched junction nucleotides: 11. Germline lookup yields CDR1 MNHGY and CDR2 SAAAGT. The DNA for the CDR3 is TGTGCCAGCAGTTACCCATGGCAGGGGGCGAGCCAGACCCAGTACTTC. Its translation is CASSYPWQGASQTQYF.

There are a few counts of this clone. J is TRBJ2-3 and V is TRBV11-3; D is possibly TRBD1 or TRBD2 (6 bases each). Trimming took 3 bases from V and 2 from J, leaving 24 bases between them. Germline assignment: CDR1 SGHNT and CDR2 YENEEA. CDR3 length: 19 amino acids. CDR3 DNA: TGTGCCAGCAGCTTCCCTAGAGGGCCCCAGGGGCGGGACACAGATACGCAGTATTTT. This codes for CASSFPRGPQGRDTDTQYF. Complete variable domain (other parts from reference TRBV11-3 and TRBJ2-3): EAGVVQSPRYKIIEKKQPVAFWCNPISGHNTLYWYLQNLGQGPELLIRYENEEAVDDSQLPKDRFSAERLKGVDSTLKIQPAELGDSAVYLCASSFPRGPQGRDTDTQYFGPGTRLTVL.

This clone was recorded a few times. The genes are TRBV6-8 and TRBJ1-1; the D gene is possibly TRBD1 (6 bases). This CDR3 has 15 residues. Germline-derived CDR1 and CDR2 are MNHGY and SAAAGT. The V end was cut by 2 bases, the J end by 0 bases, with 10 bases between. CDR3 sequence: CASSYRTELNTEAFF. In DNA, the CDR3 is TGTGCCAGCAGTTACCGGACAGAGCTGAACACTGAAGCTTTCTTT.

The chain recombines TRBV6-8 with TRBJ2-5; the D gene is possibly TRBD1 (5 bases). Germline V gene sequence: CDR1 MNHGY, CDR2 SAAAGT. V was shortened by 6 bases and J by 5 bases, with 16 bases between the two germline ends. The CDR3 extends over 14 amino acids. The CDR3 DNA sequence: TGTGCCAGCAGCTACCAGGGCGCTGGGGAGACCCAGTACTTC. Translation gives CASSYQGAGETQYF.

Only a few counts were recorded for this clone. The chain couples TRBV11-3 to TRBJ1-1, with D tentatively TRBD1 (6 bases). Germline CDR1 reads SGHNT; CDR2 reads YENEEA. The V end lost 5 bases, the J end lost 1 base, and 14 bases lay between the germline ends. This CDR3 region has 15 residues. The CDR3 nucleotides are TGTGCCAGCAGCGCAGGACAGACGGCGAACACTGAAGCTTTCTTT. It is translated as CASSAGQTANTEAFF.

This clone appeared a few times. The chain is built from TRBV6-8 and TRBJ1-2; TRBD1 matches 8 bases. V dropped 2 bases and J dropped 5; count of bases not matched to a gene: 4. Germline-derived CDR1 and CDR2 are MNHGY and SAAAGT. The CDR3 length is 14 residues. CDR3 in amino acids: CASSYRDRTYGYTF. CDR3 coding DNA: TGTGCCAGCAGTTACCGGGACAGGACATATGGCTACACCTTC.

On this clone: An end of the junction does not agree with germline; a read error may underlie this. This chain links TRBV11-3 with TRBJ2-7; D is unresolved. CDR3 length: 14 amino acids. The germline CDR1 and CDR2 sequences are SGHNT and YENEEA. CDR3 DNA sequence: TGTGCCAGCAGCCTAGAGAACCGGGCGTACGAGCAGTACTTC. Translating it yields CASSLENRAYEQYF.

This clone has only one observation. This chain links TRBV25-1 with TRBJ2-3, with a possible D match to TRBD2 (7 bases). CDR1 and CDR2 from the germline V gene are MGHDK and SYGVNS. V was pared by 6 bases and J by 14 bases, with 21 bases between. This CDR3 region has 13 residues. In DNA, the CDR3 is TGTGCCAGCAGGGGGGGGCCAGGACGCTTGCGGTATTTT. Its protein product is CASRGGPGRLRYF.

The CDR3 is CASSLDRGGRAYNEQFF. CDR3 bases: TGTGCCAGCAGCTTAGATCGTGGCGGGAGGGCGTACAATGAGCAGTTCTTC. The rearrangement joins TRBV11-3 to TRBJ2-1; 9 nucleotides match TRBD2. The CDR3 loop spans 17 amino acids. Germline CDR1 SGHNT, CDR2 YENEEA. V dropped 0 bases and J dropped 4; count of bases not matched to a gene: 7.

This clone was observed a handful of times. The chain uses TRBV4-1 and TRBJ1-1; D gene uncertain. Germline V gives CDR1 MGHRA, CDR2 YSYEKL. The CDR3 totals 14 residues. The ends were cut back, 1 base at V and 0 bases at J, with 6 bases in the middle. DNA of the CDR3: TGCGCCAGCAGCCAAGGACTCCTGAACACTGAAGCTTTCTTT. Its protein product is CASSQGLLNTEAFF.

This clone is labeled as large. The chain is built from TRBV28 and TRBJ2-1, with a possible D match to TRBD1 (6 bases). CDR3 length equals 13 residues. Trimming pared 5 bases from V and 8 bases from J, leaving 13 bases between. Germline CDR1 reads MDHEN; CDR2 reads SYDVKM. CDR3: CASSPYGGDEQFF. The DNA for the CDR3 is TGTGCCAGCAGTCCCTATGGGGGCGATGAGCAGTTCTTC.

The rearrangement links TRBV19 to TRBJ2-1; D may be TRBD2 (6 bases). The germline V gene encodes CDR1 LNHDA and CDR2 SQIVND (reference sequence). Deletions cut 6 bases from V and 5 bases from J, with 17 bases between. CDR3 length: 15 residues. CDR3 in amino acids: CASRPMRDFHNEQFF. The DNA for the CDR3 is TGTGCCAGTAGGCCCATGCGGGACTTCCACAATGAGCAGTTCTTC. The complete variable domain, with remaining parts taken from reference TRBV19 and TRBJ2-1, reads DGGITQSPKYLFRKEGQNVTLSCEQNLNHDAMYWYRQDPGQGLRLIYYSQIVNDFQKGDIAEGYSVSREKKESFPLTVTSAQKNPTAFYLCASRPMRDFHNEQFFGPGTRLTVL.

The chain couples TRBV6-8 to TRBJ2-5; perhaps D is TRBD1 or TRBD2 (6 bases each). Trimming pared 2 bases from V and 2 bases from J, leaving 15 bases between. The CDR3 covers 16 residues. CDR1 MNHGY and CDR2 SAAAGT come from the germline V gene. The CDR3 reads CASSYGNRGRQETQYF. The CDR3 bases are TGTGCCAGCAGTTACGGCAATAGGGGGAGGCAAGAGACCCAGTACTTC.